This T cell receptor beta chain comes out of a study of brain T cells in children with intractable seizures. About this clone itself: Its antigen is not known.

The data were produced by immunoSEQ multiplex PCR, yet TCRdb's version contains in-frame clones alone and is incomplete. The sample includes about 340,000 clones, about 93% of them seen just once. As for time point: blood from clinic visit 5 months post-surgery; TSC patient then seizure free. Sequencing was limited to surgery cases with top T cell transcript signatures in brain tissue. At least one anti-epileptic drug was given before surgery. Broader study findings: HCMV serostatus was not known, and viral specificity came from CDR3 similarity only. Clones missing pre-surgery may reflect undersampling of that blood sample.

With V trimmed by 3 bases and J by 5 bases, 11 bases remained unmatched. The CDR3 extends over 16 amino acids. Germline loops: CDR1 SGDLS, CDR2 YYNGEE. This chain uses TRBV9 with TRBJ2-1; TRBD1 aligns across 7 bases. The sequenced sample was peripheral blood, obtained less than 6 months after surgery. The TCR originated in a boy less than two years old with tuberous sclerosis and intractable seizures. The CDR3 reads CASSEEMGQLNNEQFF. CDR3 bases: TGTGCCAGCAGCGAGGAAATGGGACAGCTCAACAATGAGCAGTTCTTC.